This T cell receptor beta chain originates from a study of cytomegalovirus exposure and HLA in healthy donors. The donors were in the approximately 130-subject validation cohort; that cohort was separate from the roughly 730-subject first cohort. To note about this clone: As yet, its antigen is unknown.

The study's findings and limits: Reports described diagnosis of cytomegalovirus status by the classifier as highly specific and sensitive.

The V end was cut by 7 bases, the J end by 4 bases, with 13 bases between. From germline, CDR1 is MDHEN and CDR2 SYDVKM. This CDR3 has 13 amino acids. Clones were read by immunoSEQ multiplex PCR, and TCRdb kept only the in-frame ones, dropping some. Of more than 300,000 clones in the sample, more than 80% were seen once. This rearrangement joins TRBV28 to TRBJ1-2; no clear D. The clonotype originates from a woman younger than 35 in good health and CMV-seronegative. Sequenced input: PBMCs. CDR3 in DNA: TGTGCCAGCACCCTCGACTCCGTCTATGGCTACACCTTC. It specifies CASTLDSVYGYTF.